These 9 T cell receptor beta chains originate from one sample sequenced in a study of monozygotic twins with inflammatory bowel disease. For each CDR3 protein, TCRdb gives one entry from its re-call of the 5' RACE reads, without DNA. Seen in this sample are fewer than 200,000 distinct CDR3 sequences; the ten most common clones hold 2.8%. The sequenced sample consisted of blood. The receptors derive from a human donor with ulcerative colitis or Crohn's disease, or a healthy co-twin of an affected twin (not recorded which).

V usage is TRBV7-2 and J usage is TRBJ1-1. Germline V gives CDR1 SGHTA, CDR2 FQGNSA. The CDR3 covers 19 residues. CDR3 sequence reads: CASSLAYRMSQVMNTEAFF. The full variable domain, in which reference TRBV7-2 and TRBJ1-1 provide the parts outside the CDR3, is GAGVSQSPSNKVTEKGKDVELRCDPISGHTALYWYRQSLGQGLEFLIYFQGNSAPDKSGLPSDRFSAERTGGSVSTLTIQRTQQEDSAVYLCASSLAYRMSQVMNTEAFFGQGTRLTVV.

This chain joins TRBV6-5 and TRBJ1-5. Germline V CDR1 and CDR2: MNHEY, SVGAGI. CDR3 length: 17 residues. CDR3 region: CASSQLGGGFSNQPQHF.

The rearrangement joins TRBV29-1 to TRBJ2-5; with no DNA, the TCRdb D assignment of TRBD1 cannot be verified. The CDR3 totals 14 residues. Germline lookup yields CDR1 SQVTM and CDR2 ANQGSEA. CDR3 residues: CSVLVGGPQETQYF.

The chain employs TRBV2 and TRBJ2-4. CDR3 size: 15 residues. The germline gives CDR1 SNHLY, CDR2 FYNNEI. This CDR3 reads CASSEVRVVQNIQYF. Combining the CDR3 with reference TRBV2 and TRBJ2-4 gives the whole variable domain EPEVTQTPSHQVTQMGQEVILRCVPISNHLYFYWYRQILGQKVEFLVSFYNNEISEKSEIFDDQFSVERPDGSNFTLKIRSTKLEDSAMYFCASSEVRVVQNIQYFGAGTRLSVL.

The V call is TRBV18, the J call TRBJ2-3; the D call from TCRdb, TRBD1, cannot be confirmed without DNA. The CDR3 sequence is 11 residues long. Germline V lookup: CDR1 KGHSH, CDR2 LQKENI. Here the CDR3 reads CASSAPGTQYF.

The rearrangement uses TRBV2 and TRBJ2-5; TCRdb designates TRBD2, a call that cannot be tested without DNA. The germline V gene encodes CDR1 SNHLY and CDR2 FYNNEI. The CDR3 sequence is 12 residues long. CDR3: CASSGRGETQYF.

The chain carries TRBV12-3 or TRBV12-4 and TRBJ2-7; TCRdb reports TRBD1, a call that lacks DNA to check it against. CDR3 length equals 15 residues. CDR3 in amino acids: CASSVPGQGTYEQYF.

V and J are TRBV5-5 and TRBJ2-1; lacking DNA, the TRBD2 call made by TCRdb goes unchecked. Germline values: CDR1 SGHKS, CDR2 YYEKEE (reference sequence). This CDR3 is built from 15 residues. The CDR3: CASSWASSGYNEQFF.

The rearrangement uses TRBV12-3 or TRBV12-4 and TRBJ2-7. The CDR3 runs to 13 residues. This CDR3 reads CASSRYSSYEQYF.